The 12 T cell receptor beta chains presented below share a single source sample, sequenced in a study of T cells in Graves' hyperthyroidism and ophthalmopathy. Amplified TCR beta CDR3 regions came from RNA transcripts. HTBI primers were used for first-round RT-PCR of the TCR CDR3. TCRdb re-called the multiplex PCR reads through MiXCR, storing one row per CDR3 protein. The sample consists of around 700,000 distinct CDR3 sequences, roughly a sixth of them appearing once. Sequencing was carried out using blood. These receptors came from a woman aged 50 to 60 with Graves' hyperthyroidism that later progressed to Graves' ophthalmopathy.

This clonotype was detected only a few times. The chain links TRBV15 to TRBJ2-1; TRBD1 matches 7 bases. V gave up 0 bases and J gave up 4 bases; unmatched junction bases: 6. The CDR3 totals 16 residues. Germline V lookup: CDR1 LNHNV, CDR2 YYDKDF (reference sequence). CDR3 nucleotides: TGTGCCACCAGCAGAGACAGGGGGACACGATACAATGAGCAGTTCTTC. It translates to CATSRDRGTRYNEQFF. Complete variable domain (other parts from reference TRBV15 and TRBJ2-1): DAMVIQNPRYQVTQFGKPVTLSCSQTLNHNVMYWYQQKSSQAPKLLFHYYDKDFNNEADTPDNFQSRRPNTSFCFLDIRSPGLGDTAMYLCATSRDRGTRYNEQFFGPGTRLTVL.

The chain joins TRBV7-9 to TRBJ1-6, with 8 bases lining up with TRBD1. The CDR3 consists of 18 residues. Unmatched junction bases numbered 6, after V lost 1 base and J lost 1 base. The germline gives CDR1 SEHNR, CDR2 FQNEAQ (reference sequence). CDR3 sequence: CASSLVDRVRSYNSPLHF. CDR3 coding DNA: TGTGCCAGCAGCTTAGTGGACAGGGTCAGGTCCTATAATTCACCCCTCCACTTT. The full variable domain, with the rest looked up from reference TRBV7-9 and TRBJ1-6, is DTGVSQNPRHKITKRGQNVTFRCDPISEHNRLYWYRQTLGQGPEFLTYFQNEAQLEKSRLLSDRFSAERPKGSFSTLEIQRTEQGDSAMYLCASSLVDRVRSYNSPLHFGNGTRLTVT.

V is TRBV7-9 and J is TRBJ2-3; 11 bases map to TRBD2. CDR1 is SEHNR, CDR2 FQNEAQ, per germline (reference sequence). V lost 5 bases, J lost 4 bases, and 8 bases stayed unmatched. The CDR3 extends over 16 amino acids. CDR3 coding DNA: TGTGCCAGCAGCCCAAAGCTAGCGGGGGGCGCAGATACGCAGTATTTT. It encodes CASSPKLAGGADTQYF.

There are many counts of this clonotype. This sequence joins TRBV18 and TRBJ1-1; 12 bases are a match to TRBD1. Germline V gives CDR1 KGHSH, CDR2 LQKENI. The junction had 4 bases not matched to a gene; V was cut back by 3 bases and J by 5 bases. The CDR3 consists of 15 residues. The DNA of the CDR3 is TGTGCCAGCTCACCGGGACAGGGGGCTTGGACTGAAGCTTTCTTT. Protein product: CASSPGQGAWTEAFF.

Notes on this clonotype: Being one base from a much bigger clone, this may be a read error. The chain has TRBV7-3 and TRBJ2-3; TRBD2 agrees at 14 bases. The CDR3 sequence is 16 residues long. V lost 5 bases to trimming and J lost 5 bases; unmatched junction nucleotides: 6. Germline lookup yields CDR1 SGHTA and CDR2 FQGTGA. CDR3 sequence reads: CASSPTSGGAEDTQYF. As DNA, the CDR3 is TGTGCCAGCAGCCCGACTAGCGGGGGGGCCGAAGATACGCAGTATTTT.

This clonotype was seen many times. The chain has TRBV12-3 or TRBV12-4 and TRBJ2-1; D is ambiguous. CDR3 length equals 12 residues. With 3 bases removed from V and 9 bases from J, the gap between germline ends came to 9 bases. CDR3 residues: CASSFSYFEQFF. CDR3 in DNA: TGTGCCAGCAGTTTCTCCTATTTTGAGCAGTTCTTC.

The chain links TRBV7-9 to TRBJ1-1; TRBD1 is a possible D gene (6 bases). CDR1 and CDR2 from the germline V gene are SEHNR and FQNEAQ (reference sequence). This CDR3 comprises 15 residues. Trimming stripped 6 bases from V and 5 bases from J, with 19 bases between. CDR3 sequence reads: CASRLKGQPITEAFF. CDR3 DNA sequence: TGTGCCAGCAGGCTTAAGGGACAACCGATAACTGAAGCTTTCTTT.

This clonotype appeared a few times. V and J are TRBV6-1 and TRBJ1-2; D not resolved. The CDR3 consists of 15 residues. Deletions cut 4 bases from V and 2 bases from J, with 14 bases between. Per the germline V gene, CDR1 is MNHNS and CDR2 is SASEGT. CDR3: CASSVVQNRNYGYTF. CDR3 sequence (DNA): TGTGCCAGCAGTGTAGTCCAGAATCGAAACTATGGCTACACCTTC.

There are many counts of this clonotype. This rearrangement joins TRBV3-1 to TRBJ1-4, with TRBD1 matching over 7 bases. Germline lookup yields CDR1 LGHDT and CDR2 YNNKEL (reference sequence). Germline trimming cut 5 bases from V and 4 bases from J; bases unmatched to any gene: 7. The CDR3 is 15 residues long. The CDR3 DNA follows: TGTGCCAGCAGCTCCCGACAGGGCTATAATGAAAAACTGTTTTTT. Translation gives CASSSRQGYNEKLFF.

In its sample, this clonotype was seen a few times. The genes are TRBV9 and TRBJ1-5; no clear D gene. The CDR3 covers 15 residues. Germline V gene lookup returns CDR1 SGDLS and CDR2 YYNGEE. Trimming pared 2 bases from V and 0 bases from J, leaving 9 bases between. In nucleotides, the CDR3 is TGTGCCAGCAGCGTTAATCCGGATAGCAATCAGCCCCAGCATTTT. This codes for CASSVNPDSNQPQHF.

This clonotype was observed many times. The chain is built from TRBV6-5 and TRBJ1-4; 7 bases are shared with TRBD1. The CDR3 contains 14 residues. CDR1 and CDR2 from the germline V gene are MNHEY and SVGAGI. V gave up 2 bases and J gave up 8 bases; unmatched junction bases: 5. The CDR3 nucleotides are TGTGCCAGCAGTTACGGGCAGGGGGGAGAAAAACTGTTTTTT. Protein: CASSYGQGGEKLFF.

There are many counts of this clonotype. The chain couples TRBV7-2 to TRBJ1-5; TRBD1 aligns across 9 bases. Germline trimming cut 5 bases from V and 6 bases from J; bases unmatched to any gene: 5. Germline V gives CDR1 SGHTA, CDR2 FQGNSA. This CDR3 region has 14 residues. The CDR3 DNA sequence: TGTGCCAGCAGCCGGGACAGGGTCCGTCAGCCCCAGCATTTT. Protein sequence: CASSRDRVRQPQHF. The whole variable domain, filled in from reference TRBV7-2 and TRBJ1-5, reads GAGVSQSPSNKVTEKGKDVELRCDPISGHTALYWYRQSLGQGLEFLIYFQGNSAPDKSGLPSDRFSAERTGGSVSTLTIQRTQQEDSAVYLCASSRDRVRQPQHFGDGTRLSIL.